This T cell receptor (beta chain) appears in the sequencing data of a study of blood T cell repertoires in COVID-19. The CDR3 is made up of 16 amino acids. J gave up 6 bases and V 5 bases, and 8 bases lay outside the gene matches. CDR1 is SGHAT, CDR2 FQDESV, per germline (reference sequence). The assay was immunoSEQ multiplex PCR, and TCRdb's table has in-frame clones only and misses some. This table has tens of thousands of clones, roughly 76% appearing once. This clone was detected only once. Sequenced: peripheral blood. This sequence originates from a woman in her sixties or seventies with acute or convalescent COVID-19. The chain recombines TRBV11-1 with TRBJ2-1; 12 positions match TRBD2. In DNA, the CDR3 is TGTGCCAGCAGCAGCACCACTAGCGGGAGGTTCAATGAGCAGTTCTTC. This translates into CASSSTTSGRFNEQFF.